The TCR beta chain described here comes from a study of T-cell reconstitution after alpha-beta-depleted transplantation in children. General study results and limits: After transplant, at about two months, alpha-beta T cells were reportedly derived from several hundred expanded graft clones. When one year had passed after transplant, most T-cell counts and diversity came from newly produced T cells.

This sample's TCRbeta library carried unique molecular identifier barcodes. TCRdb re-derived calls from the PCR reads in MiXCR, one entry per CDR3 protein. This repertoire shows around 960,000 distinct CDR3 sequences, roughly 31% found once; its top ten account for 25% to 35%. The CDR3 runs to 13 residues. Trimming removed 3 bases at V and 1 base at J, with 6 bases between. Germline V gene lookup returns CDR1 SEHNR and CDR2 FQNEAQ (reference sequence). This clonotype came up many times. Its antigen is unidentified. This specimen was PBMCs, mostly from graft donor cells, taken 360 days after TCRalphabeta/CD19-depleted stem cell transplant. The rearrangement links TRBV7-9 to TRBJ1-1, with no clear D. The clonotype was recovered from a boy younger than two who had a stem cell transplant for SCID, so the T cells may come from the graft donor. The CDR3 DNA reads TGTGCCAGCAGCTTGAAGGCGAACACTGAAGCTTTCTTT. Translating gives CASSLKANTEAFF.